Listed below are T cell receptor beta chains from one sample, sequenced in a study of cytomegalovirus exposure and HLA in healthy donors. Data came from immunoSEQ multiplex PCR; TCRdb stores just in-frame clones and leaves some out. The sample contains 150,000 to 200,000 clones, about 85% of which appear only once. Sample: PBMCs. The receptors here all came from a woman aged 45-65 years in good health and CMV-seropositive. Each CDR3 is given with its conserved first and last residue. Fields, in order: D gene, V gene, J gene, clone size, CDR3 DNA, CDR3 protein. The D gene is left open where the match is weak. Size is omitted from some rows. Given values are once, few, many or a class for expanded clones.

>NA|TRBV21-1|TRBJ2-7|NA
TGTGCCAGCAGCAAACGTATGGGGACTACGAGCTCCTACGAGCAGTACTTC
CASSKRMGTTSSYEQYF
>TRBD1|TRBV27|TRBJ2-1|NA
TGTGCCAGCAGTCCGTCATCATCGGGATGGACAGGGGGCTACAATGAGCAGTTCTTC
CASSPSSSGWTGGYNEQFF
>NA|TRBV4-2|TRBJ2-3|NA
TGTGCCAGCAGCCAAGATCCCGGCGGGACAGATACGCAGTATTTT
CASSQDPGGTDTQYF
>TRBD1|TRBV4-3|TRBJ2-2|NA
TGCGCCAGCAGCCAAGATCGGCAGGGGGCAGTTTTTATCGGGGAGCTGTTTTTT
CASSQDRQGAVFIGELFF
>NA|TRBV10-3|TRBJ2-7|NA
TGTGCCATCAGCCAACAGAGCTCCTACGAGCAGTACTTC
CAISQQSSYEQYF
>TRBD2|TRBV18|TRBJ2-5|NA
TGTGCCAGCTCACCACCTAGCGGGGTGAGAGAGACCCAGTACTTC
CASSPPSGVRETQYF
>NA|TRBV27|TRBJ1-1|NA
TGTGCCAGCAAAGAACAAGGGACAACTTACACTGAAGCTTTCTTT
CASKEQGTTYTEAFF
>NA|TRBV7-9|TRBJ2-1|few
TGTGCCAGCGGACTGAGGGTTGGGGATGAGCAGTTCTTC
CASGLRVGDEQFF
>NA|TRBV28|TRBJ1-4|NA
TGTGCCAGCAGTTTACGGCGGGGAAAGGTGACGCGTGAAAAACTGTTTTTT
CASSLRRGKVTREKLFF
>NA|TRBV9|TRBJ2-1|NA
TGTGCCAGCAGCAACAAGGGGGGGGAAGGTCTGTTCTTC
CASSNKGGEGLFF
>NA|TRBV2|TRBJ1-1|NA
TGTGCCAGCGGGCCCTCAGGAACGAACACTGAAGCTTTCTTT
CASGPSGTNTEAFF
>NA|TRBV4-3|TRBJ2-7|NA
TGCGCCAGCAGCCAGACAGGGGAGGGATGGCGACCTACCACGGGCTACGAGCAGTACTTC
CASSQTGEGWRPTTGYEQYF
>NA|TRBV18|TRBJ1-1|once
TGTGCCAGCTCACCAACCCTTCCGACTCCTGAAGCTTTCTTT
CASSPTLPTPEAFF
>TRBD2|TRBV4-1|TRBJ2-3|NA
TGCGCCAGCAGCCAAGAGGGGGGCCTATTAGCGGGGGGGCCAGATACGCAGTATTTT
CASSQEGGLLAGGPDTQYF
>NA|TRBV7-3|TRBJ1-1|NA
TGTGCCAGCAGCTCCCAGGGATTTAACACTGAAGCTTTCTTT
CASSSQGFNTEAFF
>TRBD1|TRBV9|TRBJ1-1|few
TGTGCCAGCAGCGAAACCGGGACAGGGGATGGAATAAACACTGAAGCTTTCTTT
CASSETGTGDGINTEAFF
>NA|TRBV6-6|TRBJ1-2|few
TGTGCCAGCAGTCGAACAGGTCCTCAGAGAAACTATGGCTACACCTTC
CASSRTGPQRNYGYTF
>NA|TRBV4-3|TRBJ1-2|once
TGCGCCAGCAGCCAAGACCTAGGCGAGTTTGGCTACACCTTC
CASSQDLGEFGYTF
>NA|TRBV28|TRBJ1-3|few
TGTGCCAGCCTAACAAGCGGGGGACTCATAAACACCATATATTTT
CASLTSGGLINTIYF
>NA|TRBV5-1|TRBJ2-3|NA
TGCGCCAGCAGCTTGAGGAGGGGGGGCGGAGATACGCAGTATTTT
CASSLRRGGGDTQYF
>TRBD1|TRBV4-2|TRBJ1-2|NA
TGTGCCAGCAGGGGACAGGGGTATGGCTACACCTTC
CASRGQGYGYTF